These 19 T cell receptor beta chains share one sample of origin, sequenced in a study of IL-17A CD8 T cells in psoriatic arthritis synovium. Magnetically isolated CD3+ T cells were stimulated more than 1.2 hours with PMA and ionomycin. Actively inflamed joints of psoriatic arthritis patients supplied the aspirated synovial fluid. Profiled with immunoSEQ multiplex PCR; TCRdb holds only in-frame clones, not every one. Found here are 450 to 550 clones, 65% to 80% of them singletons; the top ten hold approximately 15%. Sequenced input: IFN-gamma+ CD8+ T cells from synovial fluid. Subset meaning: IL-17A-IFNgamma+ memory CD8+ (Tc1) cells. These receptors were obtained from a human donor with psoriatic arthritis.

The V gene is TRBV5-1, the J gene TRBJ2-7, with 9 bases matching TRBD2. Germline CDR1 reads SGHRS; CDR2 reads YFSETQ. J was trimmed by 6 bases and V by 2 bases; bases with no gene match: 6. This CDR3 contains 14 residues. CDR3 sequence (DNA): TGCGCCAGCAGCTTCGATAGCGGGGGAATCGAGCAGTACTTC. It translates to CASSFDSGGIEQYF.

V and J are TRBV6-5 and TRBJ1-3; no firm D call. The CDR3 has 14 residues. Germline CDR1 MNHEY, CDR2 SVGAGI. Trimming removed 5 bases from V and 6 bases from J, with 14 bases in between. Here the CDR3 reads CASSPVPRSNTIYF. The CDR3 nucleotides are TGTGCCAGCAGTCCGGTGCCCCGGTCAAACACCATATATTTT.

The chain recombines TRBV13 with TRBJ2-2; TRBD1 aligns across 12 bases. The CDR3 has 16 amino acids. Germline values: CDR1 PRHDT, CDR2 FYEKMQ (reference sequence). Trimming removed 6 bases from V and 6 bases from J; junction bases left unmatched: 8. The CDR3 loop reads CASRLRGQGAPGELFF. The CDR3 DNA sequence: TGTGCCAGCAGGTTGAGGGGACAGGGGGCTCCCGGGGAGCTGTTTTTT.

The count of this clone is one. V gene TRBV9 combines with J gene TRBJ2-5; D possibly corresponds to TRBD1 (6 bases). Deletions cut 0 bases from V and 2 bases from J, with 14 bases between. Germline V gives CDR1 SGDLS, CDR2 YYNGEE. The CDR3 extends over 16 amino acids. The CDR3 region is CASSVASVDSQETQYF. The CDR3 DNA sequence: TGTGCCAGCAGCGTAGCTTCTGTGGACAGTCAAGAGACCCAGTACTTC.

V usage is TRBV6-1 and J usage is TRBJ2-1; TRBD2 might be the D (6 bases). Germline V lookup: CDR1 MNHNS, CDR2 SASEGT. The CDR3 extends over 15 amino acids. Trimming cost V 8 bases and J 1 base, with 15 bases left between them. This CDR3 reads CASRYSGSSYNEQFF. The CDR3 DNA follows: TGTGCCAGCCGGTATAGCGGTTCTTCCTACAATGAGCAGTTCTTC.

The CDR3 region has the DNA TGTGCCAGCAGCCGGACAGCGAACACTGAAGCTTTCTTT. This gives the protein CASSRTANTEAFF. The chain is built from TRBV7-2 and TRBJ1-1, with TRBD1 as a possible D gene (6 bases). Germline CDR1 and CDR2: SGHTA and FQGNSA. The CDR3 is 13 residues long. V was clipped by 5 bases and J by 1 base, with 8 bases between them.

The chain uses TRBV9 and TRBJ2-6; D uncertain. Germline CDR1 is SGDLS and CDR2 is YYNGEE. The CDR3 covers 14 residues. The V gene lost 2 bases and the J gene lost 4 bases, with 7 bases spanning the gap. Here the CDR3 DNA reads TGTGCCAGCAGCGTCTCCCCCGGGGCCAACGTCCTGACTTTC. This translates into CASSVSPGANVLTF.

This chain connects TRBV4-2 to TRBJ2-7; 7 bases line up with TRBD1. The CDR3 covers 15 residues. The V gene's germline CDR1 is LGHNA and CDR2 YNFKEQ. V gave up 2 bases and J gave up 2 bases; unmatched junction bases: 6. DNA for the CDR3: TGTGCCAGCAGCCAATCAGAGGGGGCCCCCTACGAGCAGTACTTC. Protein product: CASSQSEGAPYEQYF.

The J gene is TRBJ2-3, the V gene TRBV30; D gene unclear. This CDR3 is 16 amino acids long. Germline V gene data show CDR1 as GTSNPN and CDR2 as SVGIG (reference sequence). The V end was cut by 0 bases, the J end by 2 bases, with 15 bases between. Here the CDR3 reads CAWSVLQANPTDTQYF. The CDR3 bases are TGTGCCTGGAGTGTACTCCAGGCTAACCCCACAGATACGCAGTATTTT.

This clone was seen a few times. At one end the junction does not follow the germline gene, possibly because of a read error. The V call is TRBV4-3, the J call TRBJ1-1; D ambiguous. The CDR3 has 12 residues. Germline CDR1 is LGHNA and CDR2 is YSLEER. This chain's CDR3 is CASSQDGSRLNF. The CDR3, as DNA: TGCGCCAGCAGCCAAGATGGTAGTAGACTCAACTTT.

The rearrangement joins TRBV5-5 to TRBJ2-7; D perhaps matches TRBD2 (6 bases). V was clipped by 2 bases and J by 1 base, with 22 bases between them. Germline CDR1 SGHKS, CDR2 YYEKEE (reference sequence). This CDR3 is built from 18 residues. The CDR3, as DNA: TGTGCCAGCAGCTTCGCTCGGGGACTCACAAGGGGTTCCTACGAGCAGTACTTC. Protein: CASSFARGLTRGSYEQYF.

This clone appeared a few times. The rearrangement joins TRBV4-1 to TRBJ1-1; TRBD1 aligns across 9 bases. The V gene's germline CDR1 is MGHRA and CDR2 YSYEKL. This CDR3 has 15 residues. The J segment lost 6 bases and the V segment lost 3 bases, leaving 8 bases of the junction unmatched. CDR3 protein: CASSHSQGALAEAFF. CDR3 DNA sequence: TGCGCCAGCAGCCACTCACAGGGGGCTCTCGCTGAAGCTTTCTTT.

A word on this clone: Other DNA sequences in the sample encode the same CDR3. This chain joins TRBV27 and TRBJ1-1; maybe TRBD1 (6 bases). The CDR3 totals 13 residues. V was clipped by 3 bases and J by 4 bases, with 9 bases between them. Per germline, CDR1 MNHEY and CDR2 SMNVEV (reference sequence). DNA of the CDR3: TGTGCCAGCAGTTTGGTAGGGGGCACTGAAGCTTTCTTT. This encodes CASSLVGGTEAFF.

The chain is built from TRBV6-7 and TRBJ2-3; the match to TRBD1 covers 10 bases. TRBV6-7 is flagged as an ORF with uncertain function. V lost 4 bases and J lost 2; bases outside the gene matches: 21. The CDR3 runs to 21 residues. Here the CDR3 reads CASSCGRCSPGTGVFTDTQYF. CDR3 DNA sequence: TGTGCCAGCAGTTGTGGTAGGTGTTCTCCAGGGACAGGGGTTTTCACAGATACGCAGTATTTT.

The rearrangement joins TRBV4-2 to TRBJ1-2; D remains ambiguous. The V end lost 1 base, the J end lost 5 bases, and 14 bases lay between the germline ends. The V gene's germline CDR1 is LGHNA and CDR2 YNFKEQ. The CDR3 consists of 15 residues. CDR3 residues: CASSQGIPSFYGYTF. CDR3 coding DNA: TGTGCCAGCAGCCAAGGGATTCCGTCTTTTTATGGCTACACCTTC.

The chain combines TRBV6-5 with TRBJ2-1; 9 nucleotides line up with TRBD1. V was clipped by 5 bases and J by 7 bases; unmatched bases: 9. The germline gives CDR1 MNHEY, CDR2 SVGAGI. This CDR3 has 15 residues. CDR3 sequence: CASSPGTGLANEQFF. The CDR3, as DNA: TGTGCCAGCAGTCCCGGGACAGGGTTAGCAAATGAGCAGTTCTTC.

The CDR3 DNA sequence: TGTGCCAGCAGCCTTACCCCCGGGACAGGAAATCAGCCCCAGCATTTT. Translated, it gives CASSLTPGTGNQPQHF. The V gene is TRBV2, the J gene TRBJ1-5; 8 bases are a match to TRBD1. The CDR3 sequence is 16 residues long. With 6 bases clipped from V and 4 bases from J, the junction kept 11 bases outside the gene matches. CDR1 is SNHLY, CDR2 FYNNEI, per germline. The full variable domain, rest sourced from reference TRBV2 and TRBJ1-5, is EPEVTQTPSHQVTQMGQEVILRCVPISNHLYFYWYRQILGQKVEFLVSFYNNEISEKSEIFDDQFSVERPDGSNFTLKIRSTKLEDSAMYFCASSLTPGTGNQPQHFGDGTRLSIL.

The J gene is TRBJ1-6, the V gene TRBV2; 8 bases agree with TRBD1. The trim removed 4 bases at V and 3 bases at J, leaving 5 bases unmatched. The CDR3 has 16 amino acids. Germline assignment: CDR1 SNHLY and CDR2 FYNNEI. The CDR3 nucleotides are TGTGCCAGCAGTGGCACCGGGACAGGCTATAATTCACCCCTCCACTTT. Protein product: CASSGTGTGYNSPLHF.

The J gene is TRBJ1-1, the V gene TRBV6-1; maybe TRBD1 (5 bases). V lost 1 base and J 3 bases, leaving 12 bases between the germline ends. The CDR3 runs 15 residues. Germline V gives CDR1 MNHNS, CDR2 SASEGT. The CDR3 nucleotides read TGTGCCAGCAGTGAAGGGGACGGAGGGTACACTGAAGCTTTCTTT. Protein: CASSEGDGGYTEAFF.